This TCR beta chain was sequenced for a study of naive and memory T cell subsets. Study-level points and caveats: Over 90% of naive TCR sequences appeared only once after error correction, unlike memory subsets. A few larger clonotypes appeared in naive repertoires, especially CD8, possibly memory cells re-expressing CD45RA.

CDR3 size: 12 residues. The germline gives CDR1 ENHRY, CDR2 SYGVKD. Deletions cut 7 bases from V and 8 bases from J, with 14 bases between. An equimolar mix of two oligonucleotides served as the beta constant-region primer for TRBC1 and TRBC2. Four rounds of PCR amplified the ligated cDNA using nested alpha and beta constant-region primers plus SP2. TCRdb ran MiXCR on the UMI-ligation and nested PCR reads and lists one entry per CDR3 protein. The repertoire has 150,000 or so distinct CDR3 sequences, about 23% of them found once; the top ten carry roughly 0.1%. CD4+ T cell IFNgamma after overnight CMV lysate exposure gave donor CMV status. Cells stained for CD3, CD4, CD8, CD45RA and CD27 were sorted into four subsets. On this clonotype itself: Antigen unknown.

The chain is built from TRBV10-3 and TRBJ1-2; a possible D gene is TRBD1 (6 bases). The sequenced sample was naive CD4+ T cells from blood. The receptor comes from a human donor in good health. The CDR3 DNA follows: TGTGCCATCAAAGAGGGGGAAAGAGGCTACACCTTC. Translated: CAIKEGERGYTF.